Listed below are T cell receptor beta chains from one sample, sequenced in a study of shared clonotypes between healthy human individuals. Produced via immunoSEQ multiplex PCR; TCRdb's table is partial and in-frame only. The sample shows about 580,000 clones, 95% to 98% of them seen only once. The sequencing sample was made of naive CD8+ T cells sorted from blood. The receptors were sampled from a young man in good health. Both conserved end residues are part of each CDR3. The D gene is left open where the match is weak. Clone sizes are given selectively: once, few, many, or a class where the clone is expanded.

v_gene: TRBV14; j_gene: TRBJ2-7; d_gene: NA; abundance: NA; CDR3nt: TGTGCCAGCAGCCAAGAAAGCGGCCAGGGTTACGAGCAGTACTTC; CDR3aa: CASSQESGQGYEQYF
v_gene: TRBV18; j_gene: TRBJ2-6; d_gene: NA; abundance: NA; CDR3nt: TGTGCCAGCCACAACCTGGTAGGCTCTGGGGCCAACGTCCTGACTTTC; CDR3aa: CASHNLVGSGANVLTF
v_gene: TRBV29-1; j_gene: TRBJ2-1; d_gene: TRBD2; abundance: NA; CDR3nt: TGCAGCGTTGCGAATTACATGGAAGGACTAGGTAGCTCCTACAATGAGCAGTTCTTC; CDR3aa: CSVANYMEGLGSSYNEQFF
v_gene: TRBV9; j_gene: TRBJ2-6; d_gene: NA; abundance: NA; CDR3nt: TGTGCCAGCAGCGTAGACAGGGTGCCCTCTGGGGCCAACGTCCTGACTTTC; CDR3aa: CASSVDRVPSGANVLTF
v_gene: TRBV27; j_gene: TRBJ2-5; d_gene: NA; abundance: NA; CDR3nt: TGTGCCAGCATGGATTTAGGGACGGAACTACAAGAGACCCAGTACTTC; CDR3aa: CASMDLGTELQETQYF
v_gene: TRBV11-3; j_gene: TRBJ2-1; d_gene: TRBD2; abundance: NA; CDR3nt: TGTGCCAGCAGCCCTCGCCTAGCGGGAGGCCACAATGAGCAGTTCTTC; CDR3aa: CASSPRLAGGHNEQFF
v_gene: TRBV7-9; j_gene: TRBJ1-1; d_gene: NA; abundance: NA; CDR3nt: TGTGCCAGCACCAACGAGGGGGCTGAAGCTTTCTTT; CDR3aa: CASTNEGAEAFF
v_gene: TRBV2; j_gene: TRBJ2-7; d_gene: NA; abundance: NA; CDR3nt: TGTGCCAGCAGGTACAGGCGACCAACCGGCTCCTACGAGCAGTACTTC; CDR3aa: CASRYRRPTGSYEQYF
v_gene: TRBV6-1; j_gene: TRBJ1-2; d_gene: TRBD1; abundance: NA; CDR3nt: TGTGCCAGCAGTGGGGACAGGGGACTTAACTATGGCTACACCTTC; CDR3aa: CASSGDRGLNYGYTF
v_gene: TRBV9; j_gene: TRBJ2-1; d_gene: NA; abundance: NA; CDR3nt: TGTGCCAGCAGCGTAGCGTTCTTGAATGAGCAGTTCTTC; CDR3aa: CASSVAFLNEQFF
v_gene: TRBV6-6; j_gene: TRBJ2-7; d_gene: NA; abundance: NA; CDR3nt: TGTGCCAGCAGCCCCGGGACAATTTCCACCTACGAGCAGTACTTC; CDR3aa: CASSPGTISTYEQYF
v_gene: TRBV19; j_gene: TRBJ2-7; d_gene: NA; abundance: NA; CDR3nt: TGTGCCAGCGCCTCAACAGGGTTTGGAGAGCAGTACTTC; CDR3aa: CASASTGFGEQYF
v_gene: TRBV6-5; j_gene: TRBJ2-1; d_gene: TRBD2; abundance: NA; CDR3nt: TGTGCCAGCAGCCTAGCGGGAGATGAGCAGTTCTTC; CDR3aa: CASSLAGDEQFF
v_gene: TRBV19; j_gene: TRBJ2-1; d_gene: TRBD1; abundance: NA; CDR3nt: TGTGCCAGTAGTATAGTGTCAGGGGGCAAGGATGAGCAGTTCTTC; CDR3aa: CASSIVSGGKDEQFF
v_gene: TRBV7-8; j_gene: TRBJ2-7; d_gene: TRBD1; abundance: NA; CDR3nt: TGTGCCAGCAGCCCCGCCGTCGGGACAGGTTTCTACGAGCAGTACTTC; CDR3aa: CASSPAVGTGFYEQYF
v_gene: TRBV9; j_gene: TRBJ2-1; d_gene: TRBD2; abundance: NA; CDR3nt: TGTGCCAGCAGCGTTATAGCGGGAGGTTACAATGAGCAGTTCTTC; CDR3aa: CASSVIAGGYNEQFF
v_gene: TRBV7-6; j_gene: TRBJ1-5; d_gene: NA; abundance: NA; CDR3nt: TGTGCCAGCAGCTCCTTCCCAGATCAGCCCCAGCATTTT; CDR3aa: CASSSFPDQPQHF
v_gene: TRBV11-2; j_gene: TRBJ2-1; d_gene: NA; abundance: NA; CDR3nt: TGTGCCAGCAGTTTTCCTATCTACAATGAGCAGTTCTTC; CDR3aa: CASSFPIYNEQFF
v_gene: TRBV29-1; j_gene: TRBJ2-1; d_gene: NA; abundance: NA; CDR3nt: TGCAGCGTTCCGGACAGCTCCTACAATGAGCAGTTCTTC; CDR3aa: CSVPDSSYNEQFF
v_gene: TRBV6-5; j_gene: TRBJ2-2; d_gene: NA; abundance: NA; CDR3nt: TGTGCCAGCACCTCTAGGTCGGGACCGGTCGGGGAGCTGTTTTTT; CDR3aa: CASTSRSGPVGELFF
v_gene: TRBV11-2; j_gene: TRBJ1-1; d_gene: NA; abundance: NA; CDR3nt: TGTGCCAGCAGCTTAATGGACACTGAAGCTTTCTTT; CDR3aa: CASSLMDTEAFF
v_gene: TRBV4-1; j_gene: TRBJ1-4; d_gene: NA; abundance: NA; CDR3nt: TGCGCCAGCAGCCAAGATTGGTTAGGCCAGGAGAGTAATGAAAAACTGTTTTTT; CDR3aa: CASSQDWLGQESNEKLFF
v_gene: TRBV6-1; j_gene: TRBJ2-5; d_gene: NA; abundance: NA; CDR3nt: TGTGCCAGCAGTCTCCTATGGGGGCTTCGGGAGACCCAGTACTTC; CDR3aa: CASSLLWGLRETQYF
v_gene: TRBV9; j_gene: TRBJ2-1; d_gene: TRBD2; abundance: NA; CDR3nt: TGTGCCAGCGCTAGCGGGAGTATCAATGAGCAGTTCTTC; CDR3aa: CASASGSINEQFF
v_gene: TRBV29-1; j_gene: TRBJ2-3; d_gene: TRBD2; abundance: NA; CDR3nt: TGCAGCGTTAACCCTAGCGGCCGCACAGATACGCAGTATTTT; CDR3aa: CSVNPSGRTDTQYF
v_gene: TRBV7-9; j_gene: TRBJ2-5; d_gene: TRBD2; abundance: NA; CDR3nt: TGTGCCAGCAGCTTTGGGGAGCCGCGGGAGCTGGAGACCCAGTACTTC; CDR3aa: CASSFGEPRELETQYF
v_gene: TRBV4-3; j_gene: TRBJ1-4; d_gene: TRBD1; abundance: NA; CDR3nt: TGCGCCAGCAGCCAAGGGACAGGGGTCGCGGAAAAACTGTTTTTT; CDR3aa: CASSQGTGVAEKLFF
v_gene: TRBV7-9; j_gene: TRBJ2-5; d_gene: NA; abundance: NA; CDR3nt: TGTGCCAGCAGCCCCCAAGAGACCCAGTACTTC; CDR3aa: CASSPQETQYF
v_gene: TRBV9; j_gene: TRBJ2-7; d_gene: NA; abundance: NA; CDR3nt: TGTGCCAGCAGCGTAGCAGGATACTCCGAGCAGTACTTC; CDR3aa: CASSVAGYSEQYF
v_gene: TRBV9; j_gene: TRBJ2-3; d_gene: NA; abundance: NA; CDR3nt: TGTGCCAGCAGCGTCGAGGGGCAGAAAACAGATACGCAGTATTTT; CDR3aa: CASSVEGQKTDTQYF
v_gene: TRBV11-2; j_gene: TRBJ2-7; d_gene: TRBD2; abundance: NA; CDR3nt: TGTGCCAGCTTCGGGCTAGCGGGAGGGCCAAGGAAATACGAGCAGTACTTC; CDR3aa: CASFGLAGGPRKYEQYF
v_gene: TRBV5-6; j_gene: TRBJ1-1; d_gene: NA; abundance: NA; CDR3nt: TGTGCCAGCAGCTTTGGGGGAGGGAACACTGAAGCTTTCTTT; CDR3aa: CASSFGGGNTEAFF
v_gene: TRBV27; j_gene: TRBJ2-2; d_gene: NA; abundance: few; CDR3nt: TGTGCCAGCAGTTCCGGACAGCTCACCGGGGAGCTGTTTTTT; CDR3aa: CASSSGQLTGELFF
v_gene: TRBV27; j_gene: TRBJ2-3; d_gene: NA; abundance: NA; CDR3nt: TGTGCCAGCAGTTCATGGGTAGATACGCAGTATTTT; CDR3aa: CASSSWVDTQYF
v_gene: TRBV11-3; j_gene: TRBJ2-1; d_gene: TRBD2; abundance: NA; CDR3nt: TGTGCCAGCAGACAGCGGGAGGGCCTTGAGCAGTTCTTC; CDR3aa: CASRQREGLEQFF